These 9 T cell receptor beta chains originate from one sample sequenced in a study of shared clonotypes between healthy human individuals (dated by TCRdb to the early 2020s). Receptors were amplified or captured by the immunoSEQ multiplex PCR assay. TCRdb stores this immuneACCESS table with in-frame sequences only. Part of the clones is absent; in the studies checked, under half of the shortfall reflects unresolved V genes, and no reason is known for the rest. This sample lists about 1.1 million clones; around three quarters were detected once. Jointly, the top ten make up roughly 0.83% of the sample. Sequences were obtained from memory CD4+ T cells from PBMCs. Sample cell subset or site, as interpreted from the label and publication: CD45RA-negative fraction. Source of these receptors: a man younger than 30 in good health. Some clones in this sample may be carry-over from other donors' samples.

The rearrangement links TRBV5-1 to TRBJ2-7, with TRBD1 matching over 10 bases. With 3 bases clipped from V and 7 bases from J, the junction kept 25 bases outside the gene matches. Germline loops: CDR1 SGHRS, CDR2 YFSETQ. This CDR3 is built from 20 residues. The CDR3 sequence: CASSWRPSGTGEGGVDEQYF. For the CDR3, the DNA is TGCGCCAGCAGCTGGAGACCCTCCGGGACAGGGGAGGGGGGAGTGGATGAGCAGTACTTC.

CDR3 loop: CASSLHQGDYGYTF. CDR3 coding DNA: TGTGCCAGCAGCCTTCACCAGGGGGACTATGGCTACACCTTC. J is TRBJ1-2 and V is TRBV14; 7 bases align to TRBD1. Per germline, CDR1 SGHDN and CDR2 FVKESK. CDR3 length equals 14 residues. With 4 bases clipped from V and 3 bases from J, the junction kept 5 bases outside the gene matches.

Points on this clone: The same CDR3 can be traced to other DNA sequences in this sample. This chain links TRBV4-1 with TRBJ1-1; D unclear. Trimming pared 4 bases from V and 2 bases from J, leaving 11 bases between. From germline, CDR1 is MGHRA and CDR2 YSYEKL. There are 14 residues in the CDR3. DNA of the CDR3: TGCGCCAGCAGCCCGCAGACGGGAAACACTGAAGCTTTCTTT. It is translated as CASSPQTGNTEAFF.

J is TRBJ1-5 and V is TRBV6-4, with 8 bases identical to TRBD1. V shed 2 bases and J 2 bases; nucleotides not matched to a gene: 8. The CDR3 loop spans 17 amino acids. Germline V gives CDR1 MRHNA, CDR2 SNTAGT. The CDR3: CASSDPAQGGRNQPQHF. Here the CDR3 DNA reads TGTGCCAGCAGTGACCCCGCACAGGGGGGTCGCAATCAGCCCCAGCATTTT.

This clone has just a few counts. The CDR3 region has the DNA TGTGCCAGCAGCAGTTGGACTCCGAACACCGGGGAGCTGTTTTTT. Translated: CASSSWTPNTGELFF. The rearrangement links TRBV5-5 to TRBJ2-2, with D maybe TRBD2 (5 bases). Per germline, CDR1 SGHKS and CDR2 YYEKEE (reference sequence). V lost 4 bases, J lost 0 bases, and 10 bases lay in between. The CDR3 runs to 15 residues.

This chain uses TRBV5-6 with TRBJ2-2, with a tentative D call TRBD2 (6 bases). Germline lookup yields CDR1 SGHDT and CDR2 YYEEEE. The length of the CDR3 is 13 residues. V was clipped by 2 bases and J by 7 bases, with 9 bases between them. In DNA, the CDR3 is TGTGCCAGCAGCTTTGGTAGCGGCGGGGAGCTGTTTTTT. It specifies CASSFGSGGELFF.

This chain connects TRBV5-4 to TRBJ2-5, with TRBD1 as a possible D gene (5 bases). The germline gives CDR1 SGHNT, CDR2 YYREEE (reference sequence). Trimming left V 4 bases short and J 4 bases short, with 11 bases between. The CDR3 is made up of 13 amino acids. In nucleotides, the CDR3 is TGTGCCAGCAGCCCAGGGCCCGGAGAGACCCAGTACTTC. Its translation: CASSPGPGETQYF.

This clone was counted only a few times. The chain has TRBV7-2 and TRBJ2-1, with 12 positions matching TRBD2. The CDR3 extends over 19 amino acids. The germline V gene has CDR1 SGHTA and CDR2 FQGNSA. The V segment lost 3 bases and the J segment 7 bases; nucleotides outside the gene matches: 16. The CDR3 sequence is CASSFAGLAGGGHRNEQFF. The CDR3 nucleotides read TGTGCCAGCAGCTTCGCGGGACTAGCGGGTGGGGGGCATCGAAATGAGCAGTTCTTC.

This chain uses TRBV4-3 with TRBJ2-7; tentatively, D is TRBD1 (5 bases). The CDR3 totals 14 residues. Germline V gene sequence: CDR1 LGHNA, CDR2 YSLEER. V lost 1 base and J 2 bases, leaving 9 bases between the germline ends. The CDR3 DNA is TGCGCCAGCAGCCAAGTCAGGGAAACCTACGAGCAGTACTTC. Its protein product is CASSQVRETYEQYF.